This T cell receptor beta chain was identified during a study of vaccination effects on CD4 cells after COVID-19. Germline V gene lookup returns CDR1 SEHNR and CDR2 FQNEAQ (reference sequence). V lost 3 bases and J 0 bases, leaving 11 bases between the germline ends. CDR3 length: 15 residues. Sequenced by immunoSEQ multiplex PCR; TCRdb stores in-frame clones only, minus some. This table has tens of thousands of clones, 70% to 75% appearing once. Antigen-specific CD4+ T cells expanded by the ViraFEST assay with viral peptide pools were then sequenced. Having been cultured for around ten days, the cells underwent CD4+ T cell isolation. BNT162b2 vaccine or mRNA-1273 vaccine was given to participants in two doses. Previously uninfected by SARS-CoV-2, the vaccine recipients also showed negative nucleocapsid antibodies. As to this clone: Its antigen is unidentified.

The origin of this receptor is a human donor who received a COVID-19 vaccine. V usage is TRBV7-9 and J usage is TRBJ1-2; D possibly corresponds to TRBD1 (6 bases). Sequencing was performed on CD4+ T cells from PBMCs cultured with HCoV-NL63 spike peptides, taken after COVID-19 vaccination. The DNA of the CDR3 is TGTGCCAGCAGCTTCAGGGGTCAAGCTAACTATGGCTACACCTTC. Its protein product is CASSFRGQANYGYTF.